This T cell receptor (beta chain) was obtained from a study of blood T cell repertoires in COVID-19. The wider study: Samples representing acute and convalescent COVID-19 were sourced from the United States, Italy and Spain. PBMCs, B-cell-depleted T cells, or T cells were the source of the cDNA or gDNA that made up the material.

Germline V gene data show CDR1 as SEHNR and CDR2 as FQNEAQ (reference sequence). This CDR3 contains 14 residues. V was trimmed by 0 bases and J by 10 bases, leaving 10 bases between them. In the original workflow: Nucleated cell counts were estimated from reference gene primer amplification. Only in-frame clones appear in the TCRdb table, and some are missing; sequencing was by immunoSEQ multiplex PCR. V, J and clone size are taken as reported in that table, and D and trimming were inferred from the DNA itself. The sample includes fewer than 300,000 clones, approximately 87% of them seen just once. During active infection, Seattle patients enrolled and were then monitored through disease. The sample holds a few counts of this clone.

Input material: peripheral blood. The sequence came from a woman in her twenties or thirties with COVID-19, enrolled during active disease. This rearrangement joins TRBV7-9 to TRBJ1-6; no definite D call. CDR3 sequence (DNA): TGTGCCAGCAGCTTAGCTGTGGAGGGCTCACCCCTCCACTTT. It encodes CASSLAVEGSPLHF.